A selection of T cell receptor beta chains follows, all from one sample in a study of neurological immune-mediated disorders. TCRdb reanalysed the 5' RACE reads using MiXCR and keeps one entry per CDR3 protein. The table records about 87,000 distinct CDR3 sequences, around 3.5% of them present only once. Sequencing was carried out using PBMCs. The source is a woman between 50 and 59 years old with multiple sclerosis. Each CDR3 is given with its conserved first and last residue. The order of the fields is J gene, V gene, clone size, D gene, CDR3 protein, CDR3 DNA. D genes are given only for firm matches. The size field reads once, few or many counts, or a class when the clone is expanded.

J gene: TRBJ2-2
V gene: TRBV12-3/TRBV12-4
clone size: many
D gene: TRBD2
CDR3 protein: CASSPRGVARNTGELFF
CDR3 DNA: TGTGCCAGCAGTCCTCGGGGGGTCGCTAGGAACACCGGGGAGCTGTTTTTT

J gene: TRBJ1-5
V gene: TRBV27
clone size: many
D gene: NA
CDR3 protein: CASSFGDLTSNQPQHF
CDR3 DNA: TGTGCCAGCAGTTTTGGGGACTTGACTAGCAATCAGCCCCAGCATTTT

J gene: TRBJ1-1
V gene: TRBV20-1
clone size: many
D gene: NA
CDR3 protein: CSASAIMNTEAFF
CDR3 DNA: TGCAGTGCTAGTGCCATAATGAACACTGAAGCTTTCTTT

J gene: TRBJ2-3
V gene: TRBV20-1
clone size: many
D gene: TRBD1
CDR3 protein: CSAPSPGQSTDTQYF
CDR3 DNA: TGCAGTGCGCCTTCTCCGGGACAGAGCACAGATACGCAGTATTTT

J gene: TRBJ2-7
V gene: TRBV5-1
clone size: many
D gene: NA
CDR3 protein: CASSPPRTASYEQYF
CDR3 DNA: TGCGCCAGCAGCCCCCCCAGGACGGCGTCCTACGAGCAGTACTTC

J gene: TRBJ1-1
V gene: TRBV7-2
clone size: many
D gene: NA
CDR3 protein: CASSLGQGRLNTEAFF
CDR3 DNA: TGTGCCAGCAGCTTAGGGCAGGGCCGCCTGAACACTGAAGCTTTCTTT

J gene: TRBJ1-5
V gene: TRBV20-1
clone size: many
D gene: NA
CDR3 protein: CSARDQGGAGGPQHF
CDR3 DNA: TGCAGTGCTAGAGATCAAGGAGGGGCCGGGGGGCCCCAGCATTTT

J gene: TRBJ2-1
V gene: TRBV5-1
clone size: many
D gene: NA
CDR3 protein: CASSLVQGPYNEQFF
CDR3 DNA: TGCGCCAGCAGCTTGGTCCAGGGCCCCTACAATGAGCAGTTCTTC

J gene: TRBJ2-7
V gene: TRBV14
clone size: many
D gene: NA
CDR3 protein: CASSRHYEQYF
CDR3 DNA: TGTGCCAGCAGCCGTCACTACGAGCAGTACTTC

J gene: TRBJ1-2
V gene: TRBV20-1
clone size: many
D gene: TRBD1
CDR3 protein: CSARGTGANYGYTF
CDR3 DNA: TGCAGTGCTAGGGGGACAGGGGCTAACTATGGCTACACCTTC